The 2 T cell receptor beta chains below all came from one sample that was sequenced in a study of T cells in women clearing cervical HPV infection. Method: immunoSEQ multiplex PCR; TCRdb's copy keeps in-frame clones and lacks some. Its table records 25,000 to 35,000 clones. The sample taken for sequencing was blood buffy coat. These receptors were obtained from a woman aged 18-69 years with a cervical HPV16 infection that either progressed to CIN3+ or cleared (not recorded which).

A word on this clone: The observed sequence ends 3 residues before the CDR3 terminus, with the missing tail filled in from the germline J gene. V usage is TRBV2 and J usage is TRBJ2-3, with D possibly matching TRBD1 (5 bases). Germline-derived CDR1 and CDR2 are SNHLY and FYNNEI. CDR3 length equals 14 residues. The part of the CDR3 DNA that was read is TGTGCCAGCAGTGACCACCAGGGCAATCAGCCG. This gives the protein CASSDHQGNQP. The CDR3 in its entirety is CASSDHQGNQPQYF. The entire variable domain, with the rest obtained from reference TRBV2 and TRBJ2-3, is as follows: EPEVTQTPSHQVTQMGQEVILRCVPISNHLYFYWYRQILGQKVEFLVSFYNNEISEKSEIFDDQFSVERPDGSNFTLKIRSTKLEDSAMYFCASSDHQGNQPQYFGPGTRLTVL.

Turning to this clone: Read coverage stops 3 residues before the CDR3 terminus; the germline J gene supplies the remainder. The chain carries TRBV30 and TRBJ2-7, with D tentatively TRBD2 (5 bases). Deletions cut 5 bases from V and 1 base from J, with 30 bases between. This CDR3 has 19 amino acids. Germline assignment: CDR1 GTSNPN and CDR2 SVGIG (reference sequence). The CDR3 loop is CAWDQYGSLGSDSSYEQYF. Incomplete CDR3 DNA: TGTGCCTGGGACCAATATGGGTCCCTCGGGTCGGACTCATCCTACGAG.